Shown below are 23 T cell receptor beta chains from a single sample sequenced in a study of response to subunit inactivated influenza vaccine. TCRdb recomputed calls from the RT-PCR reads with MiXCR, one row per CDR3 protein. The repertoire consists of around 570,000 distinct CDR3 sequences, with approximately 7.6% occurring once and the leading ten covering 10% to 15%. Sample: PBMCs from blood, taken less than 30 months after vaccination. The receptors shown here come from a man aged 50 to 69 who received an inactivated influenza vaccine.

This clonotype has ten or more counts. The rearrangement joins TRBV11-2 to TRBJ2-1, with 10 bases that match TRBD2. This CDR3 comprises 15 residues. Germline CDR1 and CDR2: SGHAT and FQNNGV. V shed 0 bases and J 12 bases; nucleotides not matched to a gene: 8. This chain's CDR3 is CASSLDLAGAVVQFF. The CDR3 nucleotides are TGTGCCAGCAGCTTAGATCTAGCGGGAGCCGTCGTGCAGTTCTTC.

The chain carries TRBV20-1 and TRBJ2-7, with D perhaps TRBD1 (5 bases). This CDR3 has 12 residues. Trimming left V 4 bases short and J 4 bases short, with 11 bases between. Germline CDR1 is DFQATT and CDR2 is SNEGSKA (reference sequence). The CDR3 DNA is TGCAGTGCTAACCAGGGTGGATACGAGCAGTACTTC. It is translated as CSANQGGYEQYF.

This sequence joins TRBV12-3 or TRBV12-4 and TRBJ1-1, with D possibly TRBD1 on 5 matching bases. CDR3 length: 14 residues. Trimming pared 6 bases from V and 0 bases from J, leaving 11 bases between. The CDR3 sequence: CASSLRGVNTEAFF. The DNA for the CDR3 is TGTGCCAGCAGCCTACGAGGGGTGAACACTGAAGCTTTCTTT.

This clonotype was observed many times. The chain links TRBV5-1 to TRBJ2-7, with 11 bases that match TRBD2. CDR3 length: 14 residues. The germline V gene encodes CDR1 SGHRS and CDR2 YFSETQ. V lost 4 bases to trimming and J lost 4 bases; unmatched junction nucleotides: 4. This chain's CDR3 is CASSPGTSGYEQYF. CDR3 DNA sequence: TGCGCCAGCAGCCCCGGGACTAGCGGATACGAGCAGTACTTC.

This clonotype was seen ten or more times. The chain recombines TRBV10-3 with TRBJ1-1; TRBD1 might be the D (5 bases). This CDR3 has 13 residues. Trimming removed 0 bases from V and 5 bases from J, with 7 bases in between. CDR1 is ENHRY, CDR2 SYGVKD, per germline. CDR3 residues: CAISESTETEAFF. CDR3 in DNA: TGTGCCATCAGTGAGTCGACAGAGACTGAAGCTTTCTTT.

This clonotype appeared a few times. The chain recombines TRBV20-1 with TRBJ2-5; 8 positions agree with TRBD1. Germline CDR1 and CDR2: DFQATT and SNEGSKA (reference sequence). This CDR3 has 14 amino acids. V gave up 0 bases and J gave up 8 bases; unmatched junction bases: 8. CDR3 loop: CSARDLDRGDTQYF. The CDR3 DNA follows: TGCAGTGCTAGAGATCTCGACAGGGGAGACACCCAGTACTTC.

J is TRBJ2-1 and V is TRBV11-2; no firm D call. CDR1 and CDR2 (germline): SGHAT, FQNNGV. V lost 5 bases, J lost 12 bases, and 11 bases lay in between. The CDR3 loop spans 11 amino acids. In DNA form, the CDR3 reads TGTGCCAGCAGCGCTCTAGAAGGGCAGTTCTTC. Translated, it gives CASSALEGQFF.

This clonotype was found a few times. This chain connects TRBV7-2 to TRBJ1-2; 9 bases are a match to TRBD1. The CDR3 sequence is 15 residues long. CDR1 is SGHTA and CDR2 is FQGNSA in the germline V gene. Losses at the gene ends were 5 bases for V and 7 bases for J; bases not matched to a gene: 11. CDR3 loop: CASSPSGQGIRGYTF. The DNA for the CDR3 is TGTGCCAGCAGCCCGTCGGGACAGGGCATCCGTGGCTACACCTTC.

This sequence joins TRBV6-5 and TRBJ2-4; D tentatively fits TRBD1 or TRBD2 (6 bases each). There are 16 residues in the CDR3. Germline values: CDR1 MNHEY, CDR2 SVGAGI. Trimming removed 2 bases from V and 0 bases from J, with 11 bases in between. CDR3 sequence (DNA): TGTGCCAGCAGTTACATACAGGGACTAGCCAAAAACATTCAGTACTTC. Translation: CASSYIQGLAKNIQYF.

This clonotype came up a few times. The chain has TRBV12-3 or TRBV12-4 and TRBJ1-5; TRBD1 matches at 11 bases. This CDR3 contains 16 residues. V was clipped by 6 bases and J by 4 bases; unmatched bases: 8. This CDR3 is CASSTIGTGGNQPQHF. The DNA of the CDR3 is TGTGCCAGCAGCACTATTGGGACAGGGGGTAATCAGCCCCAGCATTTT.

The rearrangement joins TRBV20-1 to TRBJ2-3; D could derive from TRBD1 or TRBD2 (5 bases each). The CDR3 spans 11 residues. Germline V gene data show CDR1 as DFQATT and CDR2 as SNEGSKA (reference sequence). The V and J ends lost 1 base and 13 bases respectively, with 12 bases between them. The CDR3 reads CSARGGRREYF. In nucleotides, the CDR3 is TGCAGTGCTAGAGGGGGACGGAGAGAGTATTTT.

This clonotype was recorded a few times. V is TRBV11-1 and J is TRBJ2-3; D uncertain. Trimming removed 5 bases at V and 7 bases at J, with 10 bases between. Germline V gives CDR1 SGHAT, CDR2 FQDESV (reference sequence). The CDR3 is 12 residues long. The CDR3 sequence: CASSPSRNTQYF. Written as DNA, the CDR3 is TGTGCCAGCAGCCCATCTAGAAATACGCAGTATTTT.

A remark on this clonotype: One end of the junction is discordant with germline, which a read error may explain. V and J are TRBV7-7 and TRBJ2-1; 9 bases map to TRBD1. This CDR3 is built from 15 residues. Germline V gene data show CDR1 as SSHAT and CDR2 as FNYEAQ (reference sequence). The CDR3 sequence is CASSPLSGTGTEQFF. The CDR3 nucleotides read TGTGCTAGCAGCCCTCTTTCCGGGACAGGGACCGAGCAGTTCTTC. Drawing the rest from reference TRBV7-7 and TRBJ2-1, the complete variable domain is GAGVSQSPRYKVTKRGQDVTLRCDPISSHATLYWYQQALGQGPEFLTYFNYEAQPDKSGLPSDRFSAERPEGSISTLTIQRTEQRDSAMYRCASSPLSGTGTEQFFGPGTRLTVL.

This clonotype showed up just a few times. The genes are TRBV18 and TRBJ2-7; TRBD2 matches 10 bases. The length of the CDR3 is 15 residues. The germline V gene encodes CDR1 KGHSH and CDR2 LQKENI. V lost 2 bases to trimming and J lost 0 bases; unmatched junction nucleotides: 1. CDR3 nucleotide sequence: TGTGCCAGCTCACCAGGGACTAGCGCCTCCTACGAGCAGTACTTC. Translating it yields CASSPGTSASYEQYF.

This clonotype was picked up a small number of times. CDR3 sequence reads: CSAISPTGHNEKLFF. The CDR3 region has the DNA TGCAGTGCTATCAGCCCGACAGGCCATAATGAAAAACTGTTTTTT. J is TRBJ1-4 and V is TRBV20-1, with D maybe TRBD1 (6 bases). The V end lost 4 bases, the J end lost 4 bases, and 16 bases lay between the germline ends. CDR3 length: 15 residues. From germline, CDR1 is DFQATT and CDR2 SNEGSKA (reference sequence).

This clonotype was seen a few times. The chain couples TRBV21-1 to TRBJ2-3; the D call of TRBD1 is as the table states it, not checked on the DNA. TRBV21-1 represents a pseudogene. The CDR3 is 17 residues long. The CDR3 loop is CASTPGAPQGVTDTQYF. The DNA of the CDR3 is TGTGCCAGCACACCGGGGGCCCCCCAGGGGGTAACAGATACGCAGTATTTT.

With regard to this clonotype: A read error may account for a junction end that differs from germline. The gene calls are TRBV12-3 or TRBV12-4 and TRBJ1-1; D perhaps matches TRBD1 (6 bases). The CDR3 has 14 amino acids. In nucleotides, the CDR3 is TGTGCCGGCAGTTTGAACACTGGTCGACAGGTTGCTTTCTTT. Translated: CAGSLNTGRQVAFF.

This clonotype was seen many times. V gene TRBV7-8 combines with J gene TRBJ2-1; D ambiguous. This CDR3 comprises 14 residues. Germline values: CDR1 SGHVS, CDR2 FQNEAQ. V lost 2 bases, J lost 9 bases, and 14 bases lay in between. The CDR3 protein is CASSLLLGGFEQFF. The CDR3 DNA is TGTGCCAGCAGCTTACTCCTCGGCGGTTTTGAGCAGTTCTTC.

The table lists this clonotype with a few counts. This chain joins TRBV7-6 and TRBJ2-1; possible D gene TRBD1, 5 bases. Germline values: CDR1 SGHVS, CDR2 FNYEAQ. V was trimmed by 5 bases and J by 1 base, leaving 12 bases between them. There are 15 residues in the CDR3. Written as DNA, the CDR3 is TGTGCCAGCAGCCCGAGACAGAAGTCCTACAATGAGCAGTTCTTC. It encodes CASSPRQKSYNEQFF.

This clonotype came up a few times. The V and J genes are TRBV7-9 and TRBJ2-5; D gene ambiguous. V was cut by 3 bases and J by 5 bases, with 10 bases left in between. Per germline, CDR1 SEHNR and CDR2 FQNEAQ (reference sequence). The CDR3 covers 13 residues. The CDR3 nucleotides read TGTGCCAGCAGCTTGGATGTCCGGGAGACCCAGTACTTC. As protein: CASSLDVRETQYF.

This clonotype appeared many times. The chain is built from TRBV28 and TRBJ2-3; 9 bases are a match to TRBD2. V lost 3 bases to trimming and J lost 6 bases; unmatched junction nucleotides: 4. This CDR3 contains 14 residues. Germline V gene data show CDR1 as MDHEN and CDR2 as SYDVKM. CDR3 region: CASSFAGGSDTQYF. CDR3 in DNA: TGTGCCAGCAGTTTCGCGGGGGGGTCGGATACGCAGTATTTT.

The chain has TRBV4-1 and TRBJ2-2; tentatively, D is TRBD1 (5 bases). The CDR3 sequence is 15 residues long. CDR1 is MGHRA, CDR2 YSYEKL, per germline. Trimming took off 0 bases at V and 7 bases at J, with 12 bases between the two ends. The DNA of the CDR3 is TGCGCCAGCAGCCAAGAGGCAGGGATGGGCGGGGAGCTGTTTTTT. Translated, it gives CASSQEAGMGGELFF.

This clonotype has a handful of counts. This chain joins TRBV4-3 and TRBJ1-1; 8 nucleotides match TRBD1. The CDR3 loop spans 15 amino acids. The ends lost 5 bases at V and 2 bases at J; junction bases unmatched: 7. Germline assignment: CDR1 LGHNA and CDR2 YSLEER. This CDR3 is CASSFRTGTNTEAFF. The CDR3 DNA sequence: TGCGCCAGCAGCTTCAGGACAGGGACCAACACTGAAGCTTTCTTT.